The present T cell receptor (beta chain) was sequenced within a study of blood T cell repertoires in COVID-19. Study at large: Samples came from the United States, Italy and Spain, spanning acute and convalescent COVID-19. The cDNA or gDNA used as material had been derived from T cells, B-cell-depleted T cells, or PBMCs.

Trimming pared 0 bases from V and 7 bases from J, leaving 4 bases between. The length of the CDR3 is 11 residues. CDR1 and CDR2 from the germline V gene are GTSNPN and SVGIG (reference sequence). Per the authors' pipeline: Reference gene primer amplification gave estimated nucleated cell counts. Some clones are missing from TCRdb's copy, which holds only in-frame ones; the method was immunoSEQ multiplex PCR. The V and J calls and clone size were taken over from that table, and D and trimming were inferred from the DNA. Here the sample spans approximately 69,000 clones, around 87% being singletons. This clonotype was sampled from a man aged 45-60 years with acute or convalescent COVID-19. The chain employs TRBV30 and TRBJ1-5; D gene unclear. Sequencing used peripheral blood. This CDR3 is CAWSVHQPQHF. CDR3 nucleotide sequence: TGTGCCTGGAGTGTACACCAGCCCCAGCATTTT.